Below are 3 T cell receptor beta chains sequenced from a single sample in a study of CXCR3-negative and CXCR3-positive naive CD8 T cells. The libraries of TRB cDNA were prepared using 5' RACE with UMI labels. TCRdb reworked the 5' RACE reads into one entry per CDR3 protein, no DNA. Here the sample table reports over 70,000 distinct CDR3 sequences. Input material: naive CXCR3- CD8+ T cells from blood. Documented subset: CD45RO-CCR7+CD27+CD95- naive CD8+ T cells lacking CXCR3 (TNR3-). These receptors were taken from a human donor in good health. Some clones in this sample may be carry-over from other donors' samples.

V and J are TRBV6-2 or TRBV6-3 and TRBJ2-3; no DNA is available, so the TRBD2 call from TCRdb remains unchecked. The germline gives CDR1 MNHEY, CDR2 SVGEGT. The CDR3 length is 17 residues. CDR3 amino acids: CASSYFPERGVTDTQYF.

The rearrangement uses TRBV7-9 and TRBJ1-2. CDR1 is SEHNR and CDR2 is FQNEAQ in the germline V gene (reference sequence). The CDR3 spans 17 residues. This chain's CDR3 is CASSSPMIGTSGYGYTF.

CDR3 loop: CASSLYRGEAFF. The chain combines TRBV25-1 with TRBJ1-1; TCRdb's D gene call, TRBD1, goes unchecked for lack of DNA. Per germline, CDR1 MGHDK and CDR2 SYGVNS. The CDR3 contains 12 residues.